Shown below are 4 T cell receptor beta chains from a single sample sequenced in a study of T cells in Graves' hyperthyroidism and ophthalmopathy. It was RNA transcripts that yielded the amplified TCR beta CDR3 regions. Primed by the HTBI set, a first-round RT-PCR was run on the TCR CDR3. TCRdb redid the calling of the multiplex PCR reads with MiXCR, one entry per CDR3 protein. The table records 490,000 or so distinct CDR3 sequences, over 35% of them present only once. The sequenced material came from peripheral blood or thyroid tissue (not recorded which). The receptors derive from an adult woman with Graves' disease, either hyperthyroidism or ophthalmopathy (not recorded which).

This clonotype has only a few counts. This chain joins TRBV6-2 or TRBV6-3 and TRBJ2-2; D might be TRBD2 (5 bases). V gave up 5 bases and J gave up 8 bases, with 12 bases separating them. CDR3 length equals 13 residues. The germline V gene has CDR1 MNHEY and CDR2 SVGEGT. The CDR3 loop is CASSTGRDGELFF. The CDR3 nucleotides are TGTGCCAGCAGTACCGGACGGGATGGGGAGCTGTTTTTT.

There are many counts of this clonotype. The CDR3 DNA reads as TGTGCCAGTAGTACCGGACAGACCACCGGGGAGCTGTTTTTT. Its translation is CASSTGQTTGELFF. The rearrangement joins TRBV19 to TRBJ2-2, with a possible D match to TRBD1 (6 bases). Germline CDR1 reads LNHDA; CDR2 reads SQIVND (reference sequence). V was clipped by 4 bases and J by 4 bases, with 10 bases between them. The CDR3 length is 14 residues.

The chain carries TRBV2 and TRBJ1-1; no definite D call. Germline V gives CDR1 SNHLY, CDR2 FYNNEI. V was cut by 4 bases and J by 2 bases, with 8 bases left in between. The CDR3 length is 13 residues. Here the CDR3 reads CASSVQSNTEAFF. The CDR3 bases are TGTGCCAGCAGTGTACAGAGTAACACTGAAGCTTTCTTT.

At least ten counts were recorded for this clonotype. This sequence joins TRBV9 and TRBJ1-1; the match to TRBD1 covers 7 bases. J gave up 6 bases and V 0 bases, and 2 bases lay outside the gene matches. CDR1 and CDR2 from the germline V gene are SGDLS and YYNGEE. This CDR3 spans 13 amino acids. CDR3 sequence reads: CASSVGQGAEAFF. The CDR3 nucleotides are TGTGCCAGCAGCGTAGGCCAGGGGGCTGAAGCTTTCTTT. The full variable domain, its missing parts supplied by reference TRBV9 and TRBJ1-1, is DSGVTQTPKHLITATGQRVTLRCSPRSGDLSVYWYQQSLDQGLQFLIQYYNGEERAKGNILERFSAQQFPDLHSELNLSSLELGDSALYFCASSVGQGAEAFFGQGTRLTVV.